This entry features one T cell receptor beta chain sequence. The sample originates from a study of blood T cell repertoires in COVID-19. Study information: Some COVID-19 samples were acute and others convalescent; all came from the United States, Italy and Spain. Sources were T cells, B-cell-depleted T cells, or PBMCs; the material itself was cDNA or gDNA.

The CDR3 loop spans 15 amino acids. Germline V gene sequence: CDR1 LNHDA, CDR2 SQIVND (reference sequence). Trimming stripped 4 bases from V and 4 bases from J, with 13 bases between. As originally analysed: Using reference gene primer amplification, nucleated cell counts were estimated. Produced via immunoSEQ multiplex PCR; TCRdb's table is partial and in-frame only. The DNA gave D and trimming, while V, J and clone size come from that table. Of over 45,000 clones listed, about 86% were seen once; the top ten hold approximately 30%. Specimen: peripheral blood. This sequence joins TRBV19 and TRBJ1-4, with D perhaps matching TRBD1 (5 bases). The TCR originated in a woman at least 80 years old with active or convalescent COVID-19. This CDR3 is CASSTSHRSNEKLFF. In nucleotides, the CDR3 is TGTGCCAGTAGTACAAGCCACAGGAGTAATGAAAAACTGTTTTTT.